Below, 32 T cell receptor beta chains from the same sample are listed, as sequenced in a study of T-cell reconstitution after alpha-beta-depleted transplantation in children. Preparation of the TCRbeta library used unique molecular identifiers. TCRdb reanalysed the PCR reads using MiXCR and keeps one entry per CDR3 protein. Seen here are nearly 20,000 distinct CDR3 sequences, under 15% observed once, and the top ten hold approximately 40%. Sequenced material: PBMCs, mostly from graft donor cells, taken 60 days after TCRalphabeta/CD19-depleted stem cell transplant. Receptors were obtained from a female patient aged 2 to 10 who had a stem cell transplant for congenital amegakaryocytic thrombocytopenia, so the T cells may come from the graft donor.

This chain links TRBV6-1 with TRBJ2-5; D might be TRBD2 (6 bases). This CDR3 is 13 amino acids long. The V gene's germline CDR1 is MNHNS and CDR2 SASEGT. V was pared by 7 bases and J by 10 bases, with 19 bases between. DNA of the CDR3: TGTGCCAGCACCAACCCGGGAGTCGTAGTCCAGTACTTC. Translating gives CASTNPGVVVQYF.

This clonotype was detected ten times or more. V is TRBV20-1 and J is TRBJ2-1; TRBD2 aligns across 7 bases. This CDR3 is 15 amino acids long. CDR1 and CDR2 from the germline V gene are DFQATT and SNEGSKA (reference sequence). Unmatched junction bases numbered 4, after V lost 2 bases and J lost 0 bases. CDR3 sequence reads: CSARSGISSYNEQFF. CDR3 in DNA: TGCAGTGCTAGAAGCGGGATCAGCTCCTACAATGAGCAGTTCTTC.

The genes are TRBV6-1 and TRBJ1-5; 9 bases fit TRBD1. Unmatched junction bases numbered 9, after V lost 3 bases and J lost 9 bases. The CDR3 is 15 amino acids. Germline assignment: CDR1 MNHNS and CDR2 SASEGT. CDR3 sequence (DNA): TGTGCCAGCAGTGACACAGGGGGCGATTCGCGGCCCCAGCATTTT. It specifies CASSDTGGDSRPQHF.

This clonotype was recorded at least ten times. The chain combines TRBV5-1 with TRBJ2-3; D is possibly TRBD1 (5 bases). The CDR3 extends over 15 amino acids. Deletions cut 0 bases from V and 2 bases from J, with 10 bases between. Germline values: CDR1 SGHRS, CDR2 YFSETQ. The CDR3 spells CASSLATGDTDTQYF. The CDR3 DNA reads as TGCGCCAGCAGCTTGGCCACAGGCGACACAGATACGCAGTATTTT.

The rearrangement links TRBV6-5 to TRBJ1-1; D unresolved. Germline loops: CDR1 MNHEY, CDR2 SVGAGI. Trimming cost V 2 bases and J 2 bases, with 9 bases left between them. CDR3 length equals 14 residues. CDR3 in amino acids: CASSYGQTNTEAFF. The CDR3 bases are TGTGCCAGCAGTTACGGCCAAACAAACACTGAAGCTTTCTTT.

This clonotype was observed many times. V and J are TRBV12-5 and TRBJ1-1; maybe TRBD1 (6 bases). V lost 6 bases to trimming and J lost 2 bases, with 19 bases between them. This CDR3 is 16 amino acids long. Germline V gives CDR1 LGHNT, CDR2 FRNRAP. The CDR3 loop is CASGPSQQGFNTEAFF. The CDR3 coding sequence is TGTGCTAGTGGCCCTTCACAACAGGGTTTCAACACTGAAGCTTTCTTT. Using reference TRBV12-5 and TRBJ1-1 for the parts outside the CDR3, the full variable domain is DARVTQTPRHKVTEMGQEVTMRCQPILGHNTVFWYRQTMMQGLELLAYFRNRAPLDDSGMPKDRFSAEMPDATLATLKIQPSEPRDSAVYFCASGPSQQGFNTEAFFGQGTRLTVV.

This clonotype was observed a few times. The V call is TRBV3-1, the J call TRBJ2-3, with 9 bases fitting TRBD2. Germline V gene data show CDR1 as LGHDT and CDR2 as YNNKEL (reference sequence). This CDR3 is 19 amino acids long. J gave up 2 bases and V 0 bases, and 12 bases lay outside the gene matches. The CDR3 coding sequence is TGTGCCAGCAGCCAAGACGTGTGGACTAGCGCTCCGTTCACAGATACGCAGTATTTT. It codes for CASSQDVWTSAPFTDTQYF.

This clonotype was picked up many times. The gene calls are TRBV20-1 and TRBJ1-5; 7 nucleotides align to TRBD1. The CDR3 extends over 14 amino acids. Per the germline V gene, CDR1 is DFQATT and CDR2 is SNEGSKA (reference sequence). V was clipped by 3 bases and J by 4 bases; unmatched bases: 6. CDR3 in amino acids: CSARQQGENQPQHF. The CDR3, as DNA: TGCAGTGCTAGGCAGCAGGGGGAAAATCAGCCCCAGCATTTT.

There are many counts of this clonotype. This chain uses TRBV29-1 with TRBJ2-5; 8 positions agree with TRBD1. CDR1 and CDR2 (germline): SQVTM, ANQGSEA. CDR3 length: 14 amino acids. Trimming removed 6 bases from V and 1 base from J; junction bases left unmatched: 7. CDR3 sequence reads: CSVLLGQGQETQYF. The CDR3 nucleotides are TGCAGCGTCCTCCTCGGACAGGGCCAAGAGACCCAGTACTTC.

This rearrangement joins TRBV12-3 or TRBV12-4 to TRBJ2-5; D is ambiguous. The V end was cut by 2 bases, the J end by 1 base, with 5 bases between. CDR3 length: 13 residues. The chain's CDR3 is CASSLLIQETQYF. In DNA, the CDR3 is TGTGCCAGCAGTTTACTTATCCAAGAGACCCAGTACTTC.

This clonotype was recorded many times. V usage is TRBV7-6 and J usage is TRBJ2-1; 13 bases align to TRBD2. V lost 3 bases and J lost 4; bases outside the gene matches: 3. The CDR3 is made up of 16 amino acids. From germline, CDR1 is SGHVS and CDR2 FNYEAQ. The CDR3 DNA is TGTGCCAGCAGCTTGGGACTAGCGGGAACTTACAATGAGCAGTTCTTC. The encoded protein is CASSLGLAGTYNEQFF. Complete variable domain (other parts from reference TRBV7-6 and TRBJ2-1): GAGVSQSPRYKVTKRGQDVALRCDPISGHVSLYWYRQALGQGPEFLTYFNYEAQQDKSGLPNDRFSAERPEGSISTLTIQRTEQRDSAMYRCASSLGLAGTYNEQFFGPGTRLTVL.

The sample holds many counts of this clonotype. This chain links TRBV5-1 with TRBJ2-6; D is unclear. This CDR3 has 15 amino acids. Germline-derived CDR1 and CDR2 are SGHRS and YFSETQ. The V end lost 4 bases, the J end lost 0 bases, and 8 bases lay between the germline ends. The CDR3 is CASSPDGSGANVLTF. The CDR3 DNA is TGCGCCAGCAGCCCGGACGGCTCTGGGGCCAACGTCCTGACTTTC. Variable domain in full (rest from reference TRBV5-1 and TRBJ2-6): KAGVTQTPRYLIKTRGQQVTLSCSPISGHRSVSWYQQTPGQGLQFLFEYFSETQRNKGNFPGRFSGRQFSNSRSEMNVSTLELGDSALYLCASSPDGSGANVLTFGAGSRLTVL.

This clonotype was counted many times. The chain employs TRBV20-1 and TRBJ2-7; 14 bases line up with TRBD2. The V segment lost 1 base and the J segment 0 bases; nucleotides outside the gene matches: 8. The germline V gene encodes CDR1 DFQATT and CDR2 SNEGSKA (reference sequence). The CDR3 runs to 18 residues. The CDR3 bases are TGCAGTGCTAGAGGGACTAGCGGGAGGACTCCCCTCTCCTACGAGCAGTACTTC. This translates into CSARGTSGRTPLSYEQYF.

Points on this clonotype: Just one base apart from a much larger clone, this may be a read error. The chain links TRBV3-1 to TRBJ2-1; D is possibly TRBD1 or TRBD2 (5 bases each). The CDR3 consists of 15 residues. Per the germline V gene, CDR1 is LGHDT and CDR2 is YNNKEL (reference sequence). The CDR3 loop is CAGSQDVGEWNEQFF. The CDR3 nucleotides are TGTGCCGGCAGCCAAGATGTGGGGGAGTGGAATGAGCAGTTCTTC.

This rearrangement joins TRBV19 to TRBJ2-7; 13 bases are a match to TRBD2. The CDR3 is made up of 21 amino acids. After removal of 0 bases from V and 1 base from J, the junction contained 15 bases not matched to a gene. Per germline, CDR1 LNHDA and CDR2 SQIVND (reference sequence). The CDR3 nucleotides read TGTGCCAGTAGTATAGATCCGAGGACTAGCGGGAGCCCTAAAACTTCCTACGAGCAGTACTTC. Protein product: CASSIDPRTSGSPKTSYEQYF.

This clonotype was seen many times. The chain joins TRBV7-3 to TRBJ2-2; D may be TRBD2 (6 bases). The germline V and J ends were trimmed by 2 bases and 6 bases, with 7 bases remaining between them. The CDR3 spans 13 residues. Germline V gene sequence: CDR1 SGHTA, CDR2 FQGTGA. The CDR3 nucleotides read TGTGCCAGCAGCTTAGGAGGGTCCGGGGAGCTGTTTTTT. Protein product: CASSLGGSGELFF.

This clonotype was observed a handful of times. This chain links TRBV20-1 with TRBJ2-7, with 10 nucleotides matching TRBD2. The CDR3 is 14 amino acids. V gave up 6 bases and J gave up 6 bases; unmatched junction bases: 11. Looked up from germline, CDR1 is DFQATT and CDR2 is SNEGSKA (reference sequence). The CDR3 loop reads CSASPSGSDSEQYF. In DNA form, the CDR3 reads TGCAGTGCATCCCCTAGCGGGAGTGATAGCGAGCAGTACTTC.

Ten or more counts support this clonotype. The CDR3 coding sequence is TGTGCCAGCAGTGAAGCGAGACTAGCGGGAGTGGACGAGCAGTACTTC. Translated: CASSEARLAGVDEQYF. The V gene is TRBV6-1, the J gene TRBJ2-7; TRBD2 matches at 12 bases. The CDR3 consists of 16 residues. The germline CDR1 and CDR2 sequences are MNHNS and SASEGT. The J segment lost 5 bases and the V segment lost 0 bases, leaving 5 bases of the junction unmatched.

This clonotype was picked up many times. The chain couples TRBV12-3 or TRBV12-4 to TRBJ1-3, with D maybe TRBD1 (6 bases). The length of the CDR3 is 14 residues. V was pared by 6 bases and J by 0 bases, with 9 bases between. The DNA for the CDR3 is TGTGCCAGCAGACAACAGGGCTCTGGAAACACCATATATTTT. It is translated as CASRQQGSGNTIYF.

This clonotype was counted at least ten times. The gene calls are TRBV10-3 and TRBJ2-3; D gene ambiguous. Germline V CDR1 and CDR2: ENHRY, SYGVKD. Trimming left V 3 bases short and J 5 bases short, with 3 bases between. The CDR3 is 11 residues long. This CDR3 is CAISDQDTQYF. The CDR3, as DNA: TGTGCCATCAGTGACCAAGATACGCAGTATTTT.

The table lists this clonotype with many counts. The V and J genes are TRBV5-1 and TRBJ2-3; 16 bases match TRBD2. V lost 4 bases and J lost 0; bases outside the gene matches: 20. CDR1 is SGHRS, CDR2 YFSETQ, per germline. CDR3 length: 23 residues. CDR3 sequence: CASSPTPLRPGLAGGRSTDTQYF. Here the CDR3 DNA reads TGCGCCAGCAGCCCAACCCCCTTGCGCCCGGGACTAGCGGGAGGGAGAAGCACAGATACGCAGTATTTT.

This clonotype was counted at least ten times. The CDR3 protein is CASSFPGLAVYEQYF. CDR3 bases: TGTGCCAGCAGTTTCCCGGGACTAGCGGTTTACGAGCAGTACTTC. The rearrangement uses TRBV28 and TRBJ2-7; 11 positions match TRBD2. The CDR3 consists of 15 residues. The V and J ends lost 3 bases and 4 bases, in that order; junction bases with no gene match: 5. Germline-derived CDR1 and CDR2 are MDHEN and SYDVKM.

This clonotype was counted at least ten times. The chain links TRBV3-1 to TRBJ2-5; D possibly uses TRBD1 or TRBD2 (5 bases each). Trimming removed 2 bases from V and 4 bases from J, with 11 bases in between. Germline-derived CDR1 and CDR2 are LGHDT and YNNKEL (reference sequence). The CDR3 is 14 amino acids. CDR3 protein: CASSQRGPVETQYF. CDR3 DNA: TGTGCCAGCAGCCAACGGGGACCCGTAGAGACCCAGTACTTC.

Many counts were recorded for this clonotype. V and J are TRBV12-3 or TRBV12-4 and TRBJ2-3, with 8 bases aligning to TRBD2. After removal of 8 bases from V and 10 bases from J, the junction contained 8 bases not matched to a gene. CDR3 length: 12 residues. The CDR3 reads CASSHGGAAQYF. The CDR3 DNA reads TGTGCCAGCTCCCACGGGGGGGCGGCGCAGTATTTT.

This chain connects TRBV19 to TRBJ1-1; perhaps TRBD1 as D (5 bases). The ends were cut back, 6 bases at V and 6 bases at J, with 11 bases in the middle. The germline CDR1 and CDR2 sequences are LNHDA and SQIVND (reference sequence). CDR3 size: 12 residues. In nucleotides, the CDR3 is TGTGCCAGTAGAGAAGGGGTGTCTGAAGCTTTCTTT. As protein: CASREGVSEAFF.

This clonotype has ten or more counts. The CDR3 loop reads CASSLGANTEAFF. CDR3 nucleotides: TGTGCCAGCAGCCTGGGAGCGAACACTGAAGCTTTCTTT. The J gene is TRBJ1-1, the V gene TRBV7-3; D unresolved. The CDR3 loop spans 13 amino acids. Trimming removed 5 bases at V and 1 base at J, with 8 bases between. CDR1 and CDR2 (germline): SGHTA, FQGTGA.

The chain links TRBV4-3 to TRBJ2-7; 10 nucleotides line up with TRBD1. This CDR3 region has 14 residues. V trimming: 1 base; J trimming: 7 bases; junction bases outside the gene matches: 4. The germline V gene has CDR1 LGHNA and CDR2 YSLEER. The DNA of the CDR3 is TGCGCCAGCAGCCAAGGACAGGGGGCAGGGGAGCAGTACTTC. Translating it yields CASSQGQGAGEQYF.

This sequence joins TRBV6-1 and TRBJ1-1, with a possible D match to TRBD1 (5 bases). The CDR3 length is 13 residues. Germline CDR1 and CDR2: MNHNS and SASEGT. V lost 7 bases to trimming and J lost 6 bases, with 15 bases between them. In nucleotides, the CDR3 is TGTGCCAGCAAAGAGGGGTATATTGCTGAAGCTTTCTTT. Protein sequence: CASKEGYIAEAFF.

This clonotype has a count of ten or more. The V and J genes are TRBV6-1 and TRBJ2-7; D remains unclear. The germline V and J ends were trimmed by 0 bases and 0 bases, with 12 bases remaining between them. This CDR3 is 16 amino acids long. Germline V CDR1 and CDR2: MNHNS, SASEGT. The CDR3 reads CASSEAPAKVSYEQYF. In DNA form, the CDR3 reads TGTGCCAGCAGTGAAGCACCAGCGAAGGTCTCCTACGAGCAGTACTTC.

This clonotype was counted ten times or more. CDR3 nucleotides: TGTGCCAGCAGCCGGGGACAGGGACCCTCTAACTATGGCTACACCTTC. Amino acids: CASSRGQGPSNYGYTF. V and J are TRBV14 and TRBJ1-2, with 9 bases identical to TRBD1. Germline trimming cut 4 bases from V and 0 bases from J; bases unmatched to any gene: 6. Germline V gives CDR1 SGHDN, CDR2 FVKESK. CDR3 length: 16 amino acids.

The chain recombines TRBV5-4 with TRBJ1-2; 9 bases align to TRBD1. Germline CDR1 and CDR2: SGHNT and YYREEE (reference sequence). V shed 3 bases and J 13 bases; nucleotides not matched to a gene: 7. This CDR3 has 12 amino acids. The CDR3 loop is CASSSRDRVPTF. The CDR3 DNA follows: TGTGCCAGCAGCTCCCGGGACAGGGTACCCACCTTC.

The table lists this clonotype with a few counts. V is TRBV5-1 and J is TRBJ1-1; TRBD1 agrees at 12 bases. V shed 4 bases, J shed 6 bases, and the junction held 7 bases outside the gene matches. CDR1 is SGHRS, CDR2 YFSETQ, per germline. The CDR3 covers 15 residues. CDR3 sequence: CASSQGQGARAEAFF. CDR3 nucleotide sequence: TGCGCCAGCAGCCAGGGACAGGGGGCGAGGGCTGAAGCTTTCTTT.